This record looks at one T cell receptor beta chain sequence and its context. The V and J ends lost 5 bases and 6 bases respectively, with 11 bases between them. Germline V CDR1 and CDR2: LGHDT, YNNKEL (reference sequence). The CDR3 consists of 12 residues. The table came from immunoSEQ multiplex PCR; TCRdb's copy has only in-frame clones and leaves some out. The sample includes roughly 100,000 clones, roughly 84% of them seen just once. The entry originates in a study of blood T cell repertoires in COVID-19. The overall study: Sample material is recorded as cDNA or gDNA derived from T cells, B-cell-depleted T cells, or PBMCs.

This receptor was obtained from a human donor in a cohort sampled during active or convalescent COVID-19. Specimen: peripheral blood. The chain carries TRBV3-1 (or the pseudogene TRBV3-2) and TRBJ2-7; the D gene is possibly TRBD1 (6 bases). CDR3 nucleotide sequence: TGTGCCAGCAGCTCCCCAGGGGCCGAGCAGTACTTC. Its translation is CASSSPGAEQYF.